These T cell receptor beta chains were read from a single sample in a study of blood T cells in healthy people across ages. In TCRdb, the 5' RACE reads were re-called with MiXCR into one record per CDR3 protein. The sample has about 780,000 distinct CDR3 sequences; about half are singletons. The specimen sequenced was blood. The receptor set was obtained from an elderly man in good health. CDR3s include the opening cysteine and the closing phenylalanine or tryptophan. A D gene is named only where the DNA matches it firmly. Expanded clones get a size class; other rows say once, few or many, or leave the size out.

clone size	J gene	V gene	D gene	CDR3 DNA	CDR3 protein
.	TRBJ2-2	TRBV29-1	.	TGCAGCGTTGAATTTGCTAGGGGCACCGGGGAGCTGTTTTTT	CSVEFARGTGELFF
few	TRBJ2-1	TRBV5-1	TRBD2	TGCGCCAGCGCGGAAACCGGACTAGCGGCCAATGAGCAGTTCTTC	CASAETGLAANEQFF
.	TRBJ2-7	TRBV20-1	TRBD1	TGCAGTGCTAGAGGACAGGGGGCACCTGACTACGAGCAGTACTTC	CSARGQGAPDYEQYF
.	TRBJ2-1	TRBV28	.	TGTGTCAGCAGTCTGCGGGACGGACTCACCGAGCAGTTCTTC	CVSSLRDGLTEQFF
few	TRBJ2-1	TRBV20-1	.	TGCAGTGCTAGGGTTGGGACGGCAAGCCCCTACAATGAGCAGTTCTTC	CSARVGTASPYNEQFF
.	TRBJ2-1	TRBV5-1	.	TGCGCCAGCATCGTAGAACCAAGCTCCTACAATGAGCAGTTCTTC	CASIVEPSSYNEQFF
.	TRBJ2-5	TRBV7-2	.	TGTGCCAGCAGCTTAGAAGGTCGGCTAGCAGTCAGGGAGACCCAGTACTTC	CASSLEGRLAVRETQYF
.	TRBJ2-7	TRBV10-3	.	TGTGCCATCAGTGGACTAGGGAATGAGCAGTACTTC	CAISGLGNEQYF
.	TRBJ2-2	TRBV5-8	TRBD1	TGTGCCAGCAGGCTGGGGACAGGGATAACCGGGGAGCTGTTTTTT	CASRLGTGITGELFF
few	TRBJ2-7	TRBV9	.	TGTGCCAGCAGCGTAGAAGCAGTAGGATTATACGAGCAGTACTTC	CASSVEAVGLYEQYF
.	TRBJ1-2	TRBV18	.	TGTGCCAGCTCACCACCGTCGGGTTATGGCTACACCTTC	CASSPPSGYGYTF
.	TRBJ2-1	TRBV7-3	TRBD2	TGTGCCAGCAGCATGCTAGCGGGACCACACAATGAGCAGTTCTTC	CASSMLAGPHNEQFF
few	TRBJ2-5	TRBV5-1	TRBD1	TGCGCCAGCAGCAGACGGACAGGACGACAAGAGACCCAGTACTTC	CASSRRTGRQETQYF
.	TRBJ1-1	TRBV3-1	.	TGTGCCAGCAGCCAAGACACAGGGTGGAAAACTGAAGCTTTCTTT	CASSQDTGWKTEAFF
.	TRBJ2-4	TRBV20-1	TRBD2	TGCAGTGCTAGAGTTCCTGAGGCTAGCGGGAGATCCAAAAACATTCAGTACTTC	CSARVPEASGRSKNIQYF
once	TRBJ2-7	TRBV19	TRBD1	TGTGCCAGTAGTGTGACAGGGAAGTTCAATGAGCAGTACTTC	CASSVTGKFNEQYF
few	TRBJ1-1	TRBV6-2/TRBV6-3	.	TGTGCCAGCACCTTGCAGGAGAACACTGAAGCTTTCTTT	CASTLQENTEAFF